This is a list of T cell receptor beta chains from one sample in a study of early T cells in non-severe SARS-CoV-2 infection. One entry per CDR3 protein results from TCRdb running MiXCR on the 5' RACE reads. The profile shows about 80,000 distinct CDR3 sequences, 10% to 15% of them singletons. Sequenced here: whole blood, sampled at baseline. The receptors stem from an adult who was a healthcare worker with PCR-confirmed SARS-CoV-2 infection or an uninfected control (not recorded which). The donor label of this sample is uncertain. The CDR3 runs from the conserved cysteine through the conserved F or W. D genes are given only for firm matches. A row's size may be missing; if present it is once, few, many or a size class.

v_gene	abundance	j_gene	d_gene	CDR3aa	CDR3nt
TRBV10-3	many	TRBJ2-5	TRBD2	CAISVGPGTTGETQYF	TGTGCCATCAGTGTAGGCCCCGGGACTACTGGAGAGACCCAGTACTTC
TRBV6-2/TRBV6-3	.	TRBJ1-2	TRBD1	CASGITGTAAYGYTF	TGTGCCAGCGGAATAACCGGGACAGCCGCATATGGCTACACCTTC
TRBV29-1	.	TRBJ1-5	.	CSVEEQMNQPQHF	TGCAGCGTTGAAGAACAGATGAATCAGCCCCAGCATTTT
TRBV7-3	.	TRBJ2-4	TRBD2	CASSEGLAEAKNIQYF	TGTGCCAGCAGCGAGGGACTAGCGGAGGCCAAAAATATTCAGTACTTC
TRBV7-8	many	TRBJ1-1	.	CASSFFGPEAFF	TGTGCCAGCAGCTTTTTCGGTCCCGAAGCTTTCTTT
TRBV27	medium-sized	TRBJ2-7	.	CASSPLTGLQPYEQYF	TGTGCCAGCAGTCCTCTTACAGGTCTCCAACCCTACGAGCAGTACTTC
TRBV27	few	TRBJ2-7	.	CASSQLSAPGEQYF	TGTGCCAGCAGCCAACTGAGCGCGCCGGGCGAGCAGTACTTC
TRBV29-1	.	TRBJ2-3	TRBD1	CSPVLRGRYPSFADTQYF	TGCAGCCCTGTCCTCAGGGGGCGGTACCCCTCGTTCGCAGATACGCAGTATTTT
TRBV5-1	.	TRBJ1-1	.	CASSRVVDTEAFF	TGCGCCAGCAGCCGGGTAGTAGACACTGAAGCTTTCTTT
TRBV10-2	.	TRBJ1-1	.	CASTGLAEAFF	TGCGCCAGTACAGGGTTAGCTGAAGCTTTCTTT
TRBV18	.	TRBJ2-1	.	CASSPFEGELSYNEQFF	TGTGCCAGCTCACCTTTTGAGGGAGAACTCTCCTACAATGAGCAGTTCTTC
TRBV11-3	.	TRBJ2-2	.	CASSFRQDNTGELFF	TGTGCCAGCAGCTTTCGACAGGATAACACCGGGGAGCTGTTTTTT